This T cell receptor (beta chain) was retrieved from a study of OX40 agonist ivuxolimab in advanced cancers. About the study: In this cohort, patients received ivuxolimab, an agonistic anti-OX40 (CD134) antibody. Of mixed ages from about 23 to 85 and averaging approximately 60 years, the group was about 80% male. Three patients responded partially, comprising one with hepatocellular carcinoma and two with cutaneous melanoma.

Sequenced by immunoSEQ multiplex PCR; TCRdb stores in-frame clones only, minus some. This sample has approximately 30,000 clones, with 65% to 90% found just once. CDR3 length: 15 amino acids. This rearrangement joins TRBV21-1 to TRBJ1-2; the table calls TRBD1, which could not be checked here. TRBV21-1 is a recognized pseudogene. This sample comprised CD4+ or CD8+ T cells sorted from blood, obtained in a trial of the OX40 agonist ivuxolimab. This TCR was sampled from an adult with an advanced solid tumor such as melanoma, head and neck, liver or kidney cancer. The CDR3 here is CASSTDRPTNYGYTF. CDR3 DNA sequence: TGTGCCAGCAGCACGGACAGGCCCACTAACTATGGCTACACCTTC.